One and the same sample provided the 24 T cell receptor beta chains below, sequenced in a study of T cell clonality in common variable immunodeficiency. The table came from immunoSEQ multiplex PCR; TCRdb's copy has only in-frame clones and leaves some out. Singletons are absent from the sample, which has some 53,000 clones. Material for sequencing was peripheral blood mononuclear cells. All receptors derive from a person aged 18 to 70 in good health.

Concerning this clone: The sequence runs out 3 residues before the end of the CDR3; the remainder is reconstructed from the germline J gene. The chain uses TRBV19 and TRBJ2-5, with 10 positions matching TRBD2. This CDR3 is built from 16 residues. Germline V CDR1 and CDR2: LNHDA, SQIVND (reference sequence). The sequenced part of the CDR3 DNA is TGTGCCAGTAGTGACTCGAGCGGGAGGGCCACAGATACC. This gives the protein CASSDSSGRATDT. The full CDR3 reads CASSDSSGRATDTQYF.

This clone was counted many times. The sequenced fragment ends 3 residues before the CDR3 boundary, so the rest is inferred from the germline J gene. V gene TRBV20-1 combines with J gene TRBJ1-5; D remains ambiguous. Trimming shortened V by 3 bases and J by 2 bases, and 11 bases separated the two germline ends. Germline V gene sequence: CDR1 DFQATT, CDR2 SNEGSKA (reference sequence). The CDR3 is 14 amino acids. The CDR3 sequence: CSASIGERNQPQHF. Partial CDR3 DNA: TGCAGTGCTAGTATCGGTGAACGCAATCAGCCC.

This clone was recorded at least ten times. Sequencing ends 3 residues short of the CDR3 end; the germline J gene provides the rest. The chain recombines TRBV6-2 or TRBV6-3 with TRBJ2-2; 10 nucleotides line up with TRBD2. Germline CDR1 reads MNHEY; CDR2 reads SVGEGT. This CDR3 comprises 16 residues. Unmatched junction bases numbered 7, after V lost 6 bases and J lost 3 bases. The CDR3 loop reads CASRTPSGRYTGELFF. The sequenced CDR3 bases are TGTGCCAGCAGAACTCCTAGCGGGAGATACACCGGGGAG.

This clone was counted between two and nine times. The CDR3 goes on 3 residues after the read ends, and that part is filled in from the germline J gene. The chain is built from TRBV6-2 or TRBV6-3 and TRBJ1-4; 10 bases line up with TRBD1. Germline V gives CDR1 MNHEY, CDR2 SVGEGT. This CDR3 has 15 residues. The covered CDR3 bases are TGTGCCAGCAGTCAAGGGGGGACAGGGGCATCACCA. Its protein is CASSQGGTGASP. The whole CDR3 reads CASSQGGTGASPLFF.

This clone was seen ten or more times. The read ends 3 residues early relative to the CDR3; the germline J gene fills the gap. The chain combines TRBV12-3 or TRBV12-4 with TRBJ2-1, with D perhaps TRBD1 (6 bases). Trimming shortened V by 4 bases and J by 0 bases, and 7 bases separated the two germline ends. This CDR3 is 14 amino acids long. Partial CDR3 DNA: TGTGCCAGCAGTTCAGGGGCCTCCTACAATGAG. Protein sequence: CASSSGASYNE. The whole CDR3 protein is CASSSGASYNEQFF.

A word on this clone: The read is 3 residues too short to cover the CDR3 end, so that end is filled in from the germline J gene. This chain uses TRBV19 with TRBJ1-5; TRBD1 is a possible D gene (6 bases). With 1 base removed from V and 7 bases from J, the gap between germline ends came to 14 bases. This CDR3 has 15 residues. Germline values: CDR1 LNHDA, CDR2 SQIVND (reference sequence). The CDR3: CASSIVGRGLQPQHF. CDR3 DNA (partial): TGTGCCAGTAGTATAGTTGGCAGGGGTTTACAGCCC.

This clone was observed at least ten times. The read ends 3 residues early relative to the CDR3; the germline J gene fills the gap. The rearrangement uses TRBV7-9 and TRBJ2-5, with TRBD2 identical over 8 bases. The CDR3 runs to 15 residues. Germline V gene data show CDR1 as SEHNR and CDR2 as FQNEAQ (reference sequence). Germline trimming cut 2 bases from V and 2 bases from J; bases unmatched to any gene: 4. The CDR3 DNA, read in part, is TGTGCCAGCAGCTTAACTAGCGGACTACAAGAGACC. It codes for CASSLTSGLQET. The full-length CDR3 reads as CASSLTSGLQETQYF.

This clone was seen many times. The CDR3 end is not reached by the read, which stops 3 residues before it; the germline J gene fills it in. The chain recombines TRBV4-1 with TRBJ2-3; a weak D match, TRBD2 (6 bases). V was trimmed by 0 bases and J by 5 bases, leaving 9 bases between them. The CDR3 totals 14 residues. CDR1 is MGHRA and CDR2 is YSYEKL in the germline V gene. The CDR3 sequence is CASSQEASEDTQYF. The covered CDR3 bases are TGCGCCAGCAGCCAAGAGGCTAGCGAAGATACG.

The table lists this clone with many counts. The read ends 3 residues shy of where the CDR3 ends; the end is completed using the germline J gene. The rearrangement links TRBV7-3 to TRBJ1-3, with D unresolved. Per germline, CDR1 SGHTA and CDR2 FQGTGA. Trimming removed 10 bases from V and 0 bases from J, with 16 bases in between. The CDR3 totals 15 residues. Incomplete CDR3 DNA: TGTGCCACCTGCCGTTGTGCCGGCTCTGGAAACACC. This encodes CATCRCAGSGNT. The full CDR3 is CATCRCAGSGNTIYF.

This clone showed up many times. The CDR3 protein is CASSQGASGRNEQFF. CDR3 DNA (partial): TGTGCCAGCAGCCAAGGGGCTAGCGGGAGGAATGAG. This rearrangement joins TRBV3-1 (or the pseudogene TRBV3-2) to TRBJ2-1; 11 bases align to TRBD2. Read data end 3 residues before the CDR3 end; the end is taken from the germline J gene. The CDR3 contains 15 residues. Germline V gene lookup returns CDR1 LGHDT and CDR2 YNNKEL (reference sequence). Unmatched junction bases numbered 3, after V lost 1 base and J lost 7 bases.

As concerns this clone: The read terminates 3 residues ahead of where the CDR3 ends, so the germline J gene completes it. The chain joins TRBV2 to TRBJ2-7; D might be TRBD1 (5 bases). V was cut by 7 bases and J by 0 bases, with 16 bases left in between. Germline V CDR1 and CDR2: SNHLY, FYNNEI. The length of the CDR3 is 15 residues. This CDR3 is CASTPGRTPSYEQYF. CDR3 DNA, as far as it was read: TGTGCCAGCACCCCAGGCCGGACACCCTCCTACGAG. Filled out from reference TRBV2 and TRBJ2-7, the complete variable domain reads EPEVTQTPSHQVTQMGQEVILRCVPISNHLYFYWYRQILGQKVEFLVSFYNNEISEKSEIFDDQFSVERPDGSNFTLKIRSTKLEDSAMYFCASTPGRTPSYEQYFGPGTRLTVT.

In this sample, this clone turned up many times. The DNA ends 3 residues before the CDR3 does, and the rest of the CDR3 is filled in from the germline J gene. V and J are TRBV12-3 or TRBV12-4 and TRBJ2-1, with 8 bases aligning to TRBD2. V lost 2 bases to trimming and J lost 6 bases; unmatched junction nucleotides: 0. This CDR3 comprises 13 residues. CDR3 DNA, as far as it was read: TGTGCCAGCAGTTTACTAGCGGGCAATGAG. Amino acids: CASSLLAGNE. The complete CDR3 reads CASSLLAGNEQFF.

This clone was recorded at least ten times. Coverage ceases 3 residues before the CDR3 finishes, and the germline J gene fills in the end. The rearrangement joins TRBV20-1 to TRBJ2-7; the D gene is possibly TRBD1 (6 bases). V gave up 0 bases and J gave up 3 bases, with 15 bases separating them. In germline, CDR1 is DFQATT, CDR2 SNEGSKA (reference sequence). The CDR3 totals 15 residues. The CDR3 loop is CSARDAAGALYEQYF. CDR3 DNA (partial): TGCAGTGCTAGAGATGCGGCAGGGGCTCTCTACGAG.

This clone was counted at least ten times. The read falls 3 residues short of the CDR3 end, and the missing part is taken from the germline J gene. The gene calls are TRBV20-1 and TRBJ2-1; the D gene is possibly TRBD2 (6 bases). Germline V gene sequence: CDR1 DFQATT, CDR2 SNEGSKA (reference sequence). V lost 0 bases, J lost 2 bases, and 17 bases lay in between. The CDR3 loop spans 17 amino acids. CDR3 protein: CSARDYGVAATYNEQFF. The CDR3 bases that were read are TGCAGTGCTAGAGACTACGGTGTAGCGGCAACCTACAATGAG.

There are many counts of this clone. The read terminates 3 residues before the CDR3 end, so the remaining end is supplied by the germline J gene. This chain links TRBV5-1 with TRBJ2-2; no definite D call. V lost 5 bases and J 3 bases, leaving 11 bases between the germline ends. Per germline, CDR1 SGHRS and CDR2 YFSETQ. The CDR3 extends over 14 amino acids. CDR3 bases read: TGCGCCAGCAGAGACCGCGGAGACACCGGGGAG. It is translated as CASRDRGDTGE. The CDR3, in full, reads CASRDRGDTGELFF.

As regards this clone: The sequenced fragment ends 3 residues before the CDR3 boundary, so the rest is inferred from the germline J gene. The chain carries TRBV19 and TRBJ1-4, with 7 bases fitting TRBD1. The CDR3 is made up of 14 amino acids. V was pared by 3 bases and J by 8 bases, with 6 bases of the junction left unmatched. CDR1 and CDR2 from the germline V gene are LNHDA and SQIVND (reference sequence). The CDR3 loop reads CASSMTGKEEKLFF. The part of the CDR3 DNA that was read is TGTGCCAGTAGTATGACAGGGAAGGAAGAAAAA. The full variable domain, completed using reference TRBV19 and TRBJ1-4, is DGGITQSPKYLFRKEGQNVTLSCEQNLNHDAMYWYRQDPGQGLRLIYYSQIVNDFQKGDIAEGYSVSREKKESFPLTVTSAQKNPTAFYLCASSMTGKEEKLFFGSGTQLSVL.

This clone occurred many times. The CDR3 end lies 3 residues beyond the end of the read and is filled in from the germline J gene. V is TRBV5-1 and J is TRBJ2-7; 11 bases line up with TRBD2. Germline V gives CDR1 SGHRS, CDR2 YFSETQ. The length of the CDR3 is 16 residues. V was pared by 4 bases and J by 4 bases, with 10 bases of the junction left unmatched. CDR3 residues: CASSRITSGSTYEQYF. CDR3 DNA (partial): TGCGCCAGCAGCCGAATAACTAGCGGGAGTACTTACGAG.

This clone was recorded at least ten times. The read comes to an end 3 residues before the CDR3 does, leaving the germline J gene to fill in the end. This rearrangement joins TRBV7-9 to TRBJ2-7; D gene uncertain. This CDR3 has 14 residues. Trimming took off 7 bases at V and 0 bases at J, with 13 bases between the two ends. In germline, CDR1 is SEHNR, CDR2 FQNEAQ (reference sequence). The part of the CDR3 DNA that was read is TGTGCCAGCATCTCAGCTTACAACTCCTACGAG. Translated, it gives CASISAYNSYE. The full CDR3 protein reads CASISAYNSYEQYF.

This clone was recorded many times. The read terminates 3 residues ahead of where the CDR3 ends, so the germline J gene completes it. The chain couples TRBV6-2 or TRBV6-3 to TRBJ2-1; 9 bases are shared with TRBD2. Germline CDR1 reads MNHEY; CDR2 reads SVGEGT. Losses at the gene ends were 2 bases for V and 9 bases for J; bases not matched to a gene: 8. CDR3 length: 15 amino acids. The sequenced CDR3 bases are TGTGCCAGCAGTTACGCTCTGACTAGCGGCAGTGAG. It encodes CASSYALTSGSE. The full CDR3 sequence reads CASSYALTSGSEQFF.

This clone showed up many times. The read falls 3 residues short of the CDR3 end, and the missing part is taken from the germline J gene. The chain couples TRBV4-2 to TRBJ1-1; possibly TRBD1 for D (5 bases). This CDR3 spans 13 amino acids. From germline, CDR1 is LGHNA and CDR2 YNFKEQ. The V and J ends lost 0 bases and 5 bases respectively, with 7 bases between them. CDR3 protein: CASSQETGTEAFF. The sequenced part of the CDR3 DNA is TGTGCCAGCAGCCAAGAAACAGGTACTGAA.

This clone was seen ten or more times. Read sequence stops 3 residues before the CDR3 end, and the germline J gene provides the missing end. V usage is TRBV7-3 and J usage is TRBJ2-1, with TRBD2 identical over 11 bases. Germline lookup yields CDR1 SGHTA and CDR2 FQGTGA. The CDR3 length is 15 residues. V shed 3 bases and J 9 bases; nucleotides not matched to a gene: 7. CDR3 DNA, as far as it was read: TGTGCCAGCAGCTTCTTAGCGGGAGGGCGGGGTGAG. It specifies CASSFLAGGRGE. Given in full, the CDR3 is CASSFLAGGRGEQFF. Complete variable domain (other parts from reference TRBV7-3 and TRBJ2-1): GAGVSQTPSNKVTEKGKYVELRCDPISGHTALYWYRQSLGQGPEFLIYFQGTGAADDSGLPNDRFFAVRPEGSVSTLKIQRTERGDSAVYLCASSFLAGGRGEQFFGPGTRLTVL.

As for this clone: The CDR3 extends 3 residues past the end of the read, so its final part is completed from the germline J gene. The V and J genes are TRBV11-2 and TRBJ2-7; 8 bases agree with TRBD2. Trimming at V came to 5 bases and at J to 4 bases, leaving 1 base not matched to a gene. The CDR3 has 12 amino acids. In germline, CDR1 is SGHAT, CDR2 FQNNGV. CDR3 sequence reads: CASSPSGYEQYF. CDR3 DNA (partial): TGTGCCAGCAGCCCTAGCGGGTACGAG.

This clone showed up many times. Coverage ceases 3 residues before the CDR3 finishes, and the germline J gene fills in the end. This sequence joins TRBV6-2 or TRBV6-3 and TRBJ1-5; unclear D gene. Trimming removed 6 bases at V and 7 bases at J, with 13 bases between. CDR1 and CDR2 from the germline V gene are MNHEY and SVGEGT. CDR3 size: 13 residues. CDR3 region: CASSDIFHQPQHF. The sequenced part of the CDR3 DNA is TGTGCCAGCAGCGACATTTTTCACCAGCCC.

This clone was counted between two and nine times. The CDR3 end is not reached by the read, which stops 3 residues before it; the germline J gene fills it in. The chain recombines TRBV19 with TRBJ1-1; 10 bases fit TRBD1. This CDR3 has 16 residues. V gave up 4 bases and J gave up 5 bases; unmatched junction bases: 10. The germline V gene encodes CDR1 LNHDA and CDR2 SQIVND (reference sequence). The chain's CDR3 is CASSTRQGARGTEAFF. The sequenced part of the CDR3 DNA is TGTGCCAGTAGTACCCGACAGGGGGCGCGAGGTACTGAA. Filled out from reference TRBV19 and TRBJ1-1, the complete variable domain reads DGGITQSPKYLFRKEGQNVTLSCEQNLNHDAMYWYRQDPGQGLRLIYYSQIVNDFQKGDIAEGYSVSREKKESFPLTVTSAQKNPTAFYLCASSTRQGARGTEAFFGQGTRLTVV.